A single sample gave rise to the 24 T cell receptor beta chains below, sequenced in a study of T cell responses to AZD1222 COVID-19 vaccine. Method: immunoSEQ multiplex PCR; TCRdb's copy keeps in-frame clones and lacks some. The data hold 90,000 to 120,000 clones, with more than 80% observed a single time. The sample was peripheral blood, taken on day 0 of AZD1222 vaccination. These receptors came from an adult in good health.

The chain uses TRBV5-1 and TRBJ1-2; 8 bases are a match to TRBD1. V shed 4 bases, J shed 4 bases, and the junction held 6 bases outside the gene matches. This CDR3 has 14 residues. Per germline, CDR1 SGHRS and CDR2 YFSETQ. The CDR3 nucleotides read TGCGCCAGCAGCCCGACAGGGGATAGCTATGGCTACACCTTC. This encodes CASSPTGDSYGYTF. The full variable domain, in which reference TRBV5-1 and TRBJ1-2 provide the parts outside the CDR3, is KAGVTQTPRYLIKTRGQQVTLSCSPISGHRSVSWYQQTPGQGLQFLFEYFSETQRNKGNFPGRFSGRQFSNSRSEMNVSTLELGDSALYLCASSPTGDSYGYTFGSGTRLTVV.

This clone appeared once. The chain recombines TRBV5-4 with TRBJ2-1; D call uncertain. V shed 2 bases and J shed 4 bases, with 1 base lying between them. The CDR3 sequence is 11 residues long. CDR1 SGHNT and CDR2 YYREEE come from the germline V gene (reference sequence). CDR3 sequence (DNA): TGTGCCAGCAGCTTTTACAATGAGCAGTTCTTC. It codes for CASSFYNEQFF.

This chain joins TRBV30 and TRBJ2-1; TRBD2 might be the D (5 bases). The CDR3 sequence is 11 residues long. Germline CDR1 GTSNPN, CDR2 SVGIG (reference sequence). The ends were cut back, 3 bases at V and 10 bases at J, with 10 bases in the middle. Written as DNA, the CDR3 is TGTGCCTGGAGAAGCACGGGGGAGCAGTTCTTC. It is translated as CAWRSTGEQFF.

The chain combines TRBV9 with TRBJ2-2; the D is unclear. Germline V CDR1 and CDR2: SGDLS, YYNGEE. This CDR3 is 14 amino acids long. Trimming stripped 2 bases from V and 0 bases from J, with 5 bases between. The CDR3 is CASSVTSNTGELFF. The CDR3 nucleotides read TGTGCCAGCAGCGTCACGTCGAACACCGGGGAGCTGTTTTTT.

The chain couples TRBV5-1 to TRBJ2-2; 7 bases map to TRBD2. The ends lost 6 bases at V and 2 bases at J; junction bases unmatched: 7. CDR1 is SGHRS and CDR2 is YFSETQ in the germline V gene. The CDR3 runs 15 residues. The DNA for the CDR3 is TGCGCCAGCACCGAAACTAGCGCCAACACCGGGGAGCTGTTTTTT. This sequence encodes CASTETSANTGELFF.

The gene calls are TRBV15 and TRBJ2-6; D gene uncertain. CDR1 is LNHNV and CDR2 is YYDKDF in the germline V gene (reference sequence). The CDR3 has 14 residues. V was shortened by 3 bases and J by 0 bases, with 3 bases between the two germline ends. Here the CDR3 reads CATSSISGANVLTF. The CDR3 coding sequence is TGTGCCACCAGCAGCATCTCTGGGGCCAACGTCCTGACTTTC.

This clone was observed once. The chain couples TRBV28 to TRBJ2-7; TRBD1 aligns across 9 bases. Germline-derived CDR1 and CDR2 are MDHEN and SYDVKM. J gave up 9 bases and V 5 bases, and 20 bases lay outside the gene matches. This CDR3 region has 17 residues. The CDR3: CASSTFGTGINFRSQYF. Here the CDR3 DNA reads TGTGCCAGCAGTACCTTTGGGACAGGGATCAATTTTCGTTCGCAGTACTTC.

The V call is TRBV18, the J call TRBJ1-2, with TRBD1 identical over 9 bases. This CDR3 has 14 residues. The V segment lost 2 bases and the J segment 5 bases; nucleotides outside the gene matches: 3. Germline V gene lookup returns CDR1 KGHSH and CDR2 LQKENI. CDR3: CASSPVDRGYGYTF. The DNA of the CDR3 is TGTGCCAGCTCACCAGTGGACAGGGGTTATGGCTACACCTTC.

The rearrangement links TRBV9 to TRBJ2-3, with unresolved D. With 0 bases removed from V and 0 bases from J, the gap between germline ends came to 8 bases. This CDR3 comprises 15 residues. CDR1 is SGDLS, CDR2 YYNGEE, per germline. The CDR3 region is CASSVAASSTDTQYF. CDR3 sequence (DNA): TGTGCCAGCAGCGTAGCGGCAAGTAGCACAGATACGCAGTATTTT.

V usage is TRBV12-5 and J usage is TRBJ1-3; TRBD1 is a possible D gene (6 bases). CDR1 is LGHNT and CDR2 is FRNRAP in the germline V gene. The CDR3 has 16 amino acids. Trimming removed 9 bases from V and 4 bases from J, with 22 bases in between. The CDR3 DNA reads TGTGCTAGCTCTAAGTGGGGGGGCAAGGAGGGAAACACCATATATTTT. As protein: CASSKWGGKEGNTIYF.

The chain carries TRBV28 and TRBJ1-4; D is possibly TRBD1 (6 bases). Germline V CDR1 and CDR2: MDHEN, SYDVKM. V was clipped by 10 bases and J by 7 bases, with 28 bases between them. CDR3 size: 17 residues. In nucleotides, the CDR3 is TGTGCCACCTCACTTTCCCTCGCGGGGGTAGGGGGTGAAAAACTGTTTTTT. Its protein is CATSLSLAGVGGEKLFF.

J is TRBJ2-5 and V is TRBV7-2, with D possibly TRBD2 on 6 matching bases. Germline V lookup: CDR1 SGHTA, CDR2 FQGNSA. The V gene lost 5 bases and the J gene lost 2 bases, with 18 bases spanning the gap. The CDR3 runs to 16 residues. The CDR3 loop is CASSPLRRADQETQYF. As DNA, the CDR3 is TGTGCCAGCAGCCCCCTGAGGAGGGCGGATCAAGAGACCCAGTACTTC.

This clone has only one observation. This rearrangement joins TRBV6-5 to TRBJ1-2; unclear D gene. The CDR3 is made up of 14 amino acids. With 2 bases removed from V and 8 bases from J, the gap between germline ends came to 15 bases. Germline V gene sequence: CDR1 MNHEY, CDR2 SVGAGI. The CDR3 bases are TGTGCCAGCAGTTACGCTCGCGAATGGGGAGGCTACACCTTC. This translates into CASSYAREWGGYTF.

This chain links TRBV7-2 with TRBJ1-1; 7 nucleotides agree with TRBD1. Germline trimming cut 5 bases from V and 4 bases from J; bases unmatched to any gene: 1. The CDR3 totals 12 residues. Per the germline V gene, CDR1 is SGHTA and CDR2 is FQGNSA. CDR3 in DNA: TGTGCCAGCAGCCAGGGGGGCACTGAAGCTTTCTTT. It is translated as CASSQGGTEAFF.

V is TRBV7-2 and J is TRBJ2-2, with TRBD2 matching over 8 bases. Germline V gene lookup returns CDR1 SGHTA and CDR2 FQGNSA. There are 15 residues in the CDR3. V was clipped by 4 bases and J by 5 bases; unmatched bases: 6. The CDR3, as DNA: TGTGCCAGCAGCTACGGGAGGGTCGGAACCGGGGAGCTGTTTTTT. This codes for CASSYGRVGTGELFF.

The sample holds a few counts of this clone. V and J are TRBV7-9 and TRBJ2-5, with D maybe TRBD2 (6 bases). V shed 7 bases and J shed 4 bases, with 16 bases lying between them. CDR1 is SEHNR and CDR2 is FQNEAQ in the germline V gene (reference sequence). This CDR3 has 14 residues. Here the CDR3 reads CASIPTAGIETQYF. DNA of the CDR3: TGTGCCAGCATCCCGACGGCGGGGATAGAGACCCAGTACTTC.

A single count supports this clone. The chain joins TRBV27 to TRBJ2-7; possibly TRBD2 for D (7 bases). Trimming cost V 4 bases and J 3 bases, with 34 bases left between them. Germline CDR1 and CDR2: MNHEY and SMNVEV (reference sequence). This CDR3 comprises 21 residues. The CDR3 reads CASSSNIRGGRDSHHDYEQYF. The CDR3 nucleotides are TGTGCCAGCAGTTCCAACATTCGCGGGGGCCGGGACTCCCACCATGACTACGAGCAGTACTTC.

This clone was found once. This chain uses TRBV6-5 with TRBJ2-3, with D maybe TRBD2 (6 bases). The CDR3 is 15 residues long. CDR1 is MNHEY and CDR2 is SVGAGI in the germline V gene. Trimming shortened V by 5 bases and J by 2 bases, and 14 bases separated the two germline ends. CDR3 amino acids: CASSKLRGATDTQYF. Written as DNA, the CDR3 is TGTGCCAGCAGTAAGCTTCGCGGGGCCACAGATACGCAGTATTTT.

This chain links TRBV7-2 with TRBJ2-7; 8 positions match TRBD2. V was clipped by 6 bases and J by 3 bases; unmatched bases: 7. CDR1 and CDR2 from the germline V gene are SGHTA and FQGNSA. This CDR3 contains 14 residues. CDR3 DNA sequence: TGTGCCAGCAGTCCGGGGGGGATAATCTACGAGCAGTACTTC. Translation gives CASSPGGIIYEQYF.

The rearrangement uses TRBV11-3 and TRBJ2-1; D might be TRBD2 (6 bases). The germline V gene encodes CDR1 SGHNT and CDR2 YENEEA. V gave up 5 bases and J gave up 2 bases, with 10 bases separating them. The CDR3 spans 14 residues. The CDR3 spells CASSPGGTYNEQFF. The CDR3 DNA reads as TGTGCCAGCAGCCCCGGCGGGACCTACAATGAGCAGTTCTTC.

This chain joins TRBV25-1 and TRBJ2-1; unclear D gene. Germline CDR1 reads MGHDK; CDR2 reads SYGVNS. The CDR3 spans 14 residues. V gave up 3 bases and J gave up 6 bases, with 12 bases separating them. The CDR3 loop is CASSDSKGFNEQFF. The CDR3 DNA is TGTGCCAGCAGTGACTCTAAGGGTTTCAATGAGCAGTTCTTC.

The J gene is TRBJ1-1, the V gene TRBV4-1, with unresolved D. The CDR3 contains 14 residues. Per the germline V gene, CDR1 is MGHRA and CDR2 is YSYEKL. Deletions cut 1 base from V and 3 bases from J, with 9 bases between. CDR3 coding DNA: TGCGCCAGCAGCCAAGTCGGAGTTTACACTGAAGCTTTCTTT. Translated, it gives CASSQVGVYTEAFF.

V is TRBV5-4 and J is TRBJ2-2; D is uncertain. The V and J ends lost 0 bases and 1 base respectively, with 4 bases between them. The CDR3 totals 14 residues. Germline CDR1 reads SGHNT; CDR2 reads YYREEE (reference sequence). This CDR3 reads CASSLGLNTGELFF. In nucleotides, the CDR3 is TGTGCCAGCAGCTTGGGACTGAACACCGGGGAGCTGTTTTTT. Using reference TRBV5-4 and TRBJ2-2 for the parts outside the CDR3, the full variable domain is ETGVTQSPTHLIKTRGQQVTLRCSSQSGHNTVSWYQQALGQGPQFIFQYYREEENGRGNFPPRFSGLQFPNYSSELNVNALELDDSALYLCASSLGLNTGELFFGEGSRLTVL.

The chain recombines TRBV7-8 with TRBJ2-3, with 8 bases fitting TRBD1. Per germline, CDR1 SGHVS and CDR2 FQNEAQ. J gave up 5 bases and V 1 base, and 8 bases lay outside the gene matches. The CDR3 is 16 residues long. The CDR3 reads CASSLGSAGGEDTQYF. CDR3 nucleotide sequence: TGTGCCAGCAGCTTAGGATCGGCAGGGGGCGAAGATACGCAGTATTTT.